The present TCR beta chain was sequenced within a study of T cell responses to AZD1222 COVID-19 vaccine. The germline gives CDR1 MNHEY, CDR2 SVGEGT. After removal of 6 bases from V and 2 bases from J, the junction contained 11 bases not matched to a gene. This CDR3 spans 17 amino acids. Notes on the study in general: Baseline seropositives among AZD1222 recipients totaled only five to seven. Samples come after the peak T cell response, not at day 14. Most donors were white British and more were female, and clonal diversity was possibly underestimated. Targets within unmutated variant regions were reportedly found for nearly half of spike-specific TCRs.

For this clone: The antigen remains undetermined.

Method: immunoSEQ multiplex PCR; TCRdb's copy keeps in-frame clones and lacks some. Of around 130,000 clones listed, about 90% are singletons. The TCR originated in an adult who received the MenACWY meningococcal vaccine as a control. This specimen consisted of peripheral blood, obtained 28 days after the second dose of the MenACWY control vaccine. This chain links TRBV6-2 or TRBV6-3 with TRBJ2-2; 8 bases map to TRBD2. CDR3 protein: CASSPPGGAGNTGELFF. CDR3 bases: TGTGCCAGCAGCCCTCCCGGGGGGGCGGGAAACACCGGGGAGCTGTTTTTT.